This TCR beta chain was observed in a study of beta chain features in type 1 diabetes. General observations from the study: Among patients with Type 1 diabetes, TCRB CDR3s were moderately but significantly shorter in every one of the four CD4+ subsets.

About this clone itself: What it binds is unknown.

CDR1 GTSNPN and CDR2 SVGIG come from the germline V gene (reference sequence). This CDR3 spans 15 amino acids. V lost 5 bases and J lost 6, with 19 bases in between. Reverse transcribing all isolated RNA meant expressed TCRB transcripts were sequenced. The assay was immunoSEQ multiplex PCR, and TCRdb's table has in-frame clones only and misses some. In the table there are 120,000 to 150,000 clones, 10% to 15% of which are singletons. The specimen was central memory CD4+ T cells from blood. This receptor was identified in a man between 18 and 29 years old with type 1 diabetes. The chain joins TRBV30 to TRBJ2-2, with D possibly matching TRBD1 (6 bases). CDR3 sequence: CAWGREQGWSGELFF. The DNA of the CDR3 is TGTGCCTGGGGTAGGGAACAGGGTTGGTCCGGGGAGCTGTTTTTT.